The 17 T cell receptor beta chains listed next were all sequenced from one sample in a study of Tregs in tolerant kidney transplant recipients (dated by TCRdb to the late 2010s). Sample time point, as interpreted from the label and publication: blood sample drawn before combined kidney and bone marrow transplant. Libraries came from the immunoSEQ multiplex PCR assay. TCRdb re-hosts the immuneACCESS table, in-frame sequences only. Its copies lack some clones; in the studies checked, an unresolved V gene accounts for under half of them, and the cause for the rest is not known. The sample includes 100,000 to 120,000 clones, with around 89% observed a single time. Roughly 0.31% of the sample comes from the top ten. The material sequenced was CD4+ T cells from blood, taken before the transplant. The source is a human donor who received a combined kidney and bone marrow transplant.

The rearrangement joins TRBV5-5 to TRBJ2-2, with 10 bases that match TRBD2. V was clipped by 4 bases and J by 3 bases; unmatched bases: 6. This CDR3 has 16 residues. Germline V gene lookup returns CDR1 SGHKS and CDR2 YYEKEE (reference sequence). DNA of the CDR3: TGTGCCAGCAGCGGAGCTAGCGGGAGTTACACCGGGGAGCTGTTTTTT. It specifies CASSGASGSYTGELFF.

V is TRBV30 and J is TRBJ1-1; possibly TRBD1 for D (5 bases). Per germline, CDR1 GTSNPN and CDR2 SVGIG (reference sequence). The CDR3 is 12 residues long. The V end was cut by 5 bases, the J end by 5 bases, with 12 bases between. The chain's CDR3 is CAWWGRGTEAFF. The CDR3 DNA sequence: TGTGCCTGGTGGGGACGGGGGACTGAAGCTTTCTTT.

This clone was recorded once. For the CDR3, the DNA is TGTGCCAGCAGTAGGGAGGGGTGGAATGAGCAGTTCTTC. Encoded protein: CASSREGWNEQFF. The rearrangement joins TRBV6-5 to TRBJ2-1; 7 nucleotides align to TRBD2. CDR1 and CDR2 (germline): MNHEY, SVGAGI. V shed 5 bases and J 7 bases; nucleotides not matched to a gene: 5. This CDR3 contains 13 residues.

This clone was counted a few times. The rearrangement joins TRBV2 to TRBJ1-5; 9 nucleotides match TRBD1. Per the germline V gene, CDR1 is SNHLY and CDR2 is FYNNEI. Unmatched junction bases numbered 3, after V lost 1 base and J lost 5 bases. This CDR3 region has 15 residues. The CDR3 loop reads CASSEDRGLDQPQHF. CDR3 DNA: TGTGCCAGCAGTGAAGACAGGGGGCTTGATCAGCCCCAGCATTTT.

This chain joins TRBV5-6 and TRBJ2-5; 11 nucleotides match TRBD2. CDR3 length: 16 amino acids. Germline CDR1 reads SGHDT; CDR2 reads YYEEEE. The junction had 10 bases not matched to a gene; V was cut back by 4 bases and J by 5 bases. DNA for the CDR3: TGTGCCAGCAGCCTACCCGGGACTAGCGGTAGGGAGACCCAGTACTTC. Translating gives CASSLPGTSGRETQYF.

J is TRBJ1-2 and V is TRBV28; no clear D gene. With 1 base removed from V and 2 bases from J, the gap between germline ends came to 8 bases. CDR1 is MDHEN, CDR2 SYDVKM, per germline. CDR3 length: 14 residues. The DNA of the CDR3 is TGTGCCAGCAGTTTATCAGGACTCAACTATGGCTACACCTTC. This sequence encodes CASSLSGLNYGYTF.

The rearrangement joins TRBV6-1 to TRBJ2-7; TRBD2 might be the D (6 bases). Trimming removed 5 bases from V and 1 base from J, with 9 bases in between. The CDR3 has 13 amino acids. Looked up from germline, CDR1 is MNHNS and CDR2 is SASEGT. The CDR3 is CASSFGGSYEQYF. CDR3 DNA: TGTGCCAGCAGTTTCGGGGGATCCTACGAGCAGTACTTC.

The V call is TRBV12-5, the J call TRBJ1-5; a possible D gene is TRBD1 (6 bases). The germline V gene has CDR1 LGHNT and CDR2 FRNRAP. This CDR3 is built from 16 residues. Deletions cut 0 bases from V and 2 bases from J, with 11 bases between. The CDR3 reads CASGLVQKGGNQPQHF. CDR3 in DNA: TGTGCTAGTGGTTTGGTACAGAAGGGGGGCAATCAGCCCCAGCATTTT.

This clone was recorded a few times. This chain links TRBV2 with TRBJ2-7, with 7 bases matching TRBD2. V lost 5 bases and J lost 0; bases outside the gene matches: 4. The V gene's germline CDR1 is SNHLY and CDR2 FYNNEI. The length of the CDR3 is 14 residues. The CDR3 region has the DNA TGTGCCAGCAGTCTAGCGGCCATCTCCTACGAGCAGTACTTC. Translated: CASSLAAISYEQYF.

This chain connects TRBV19 to TRBJ1-2; D gene uncertain. This CDR3 contains 15 residues. V was clipped by 3 bases and J by 0 bases, with 11 bases between them. Germline CDR1 and CDR2: LNHDA and SQIVND (reference sequence). CDR3 region: CASSIAGRTNYGYTF. CDR3 nucleotides: TGTGCCAGTAGTATCGCTGGCAGAACTAACTATGGCTACACCTTC.

The chain is built from TRBV5-4 and TRBJ2-7; 11 bases are shared with TRBD2. The V gene's germline CDR1 is SGHNT and CDR2 YYREEE (reference sequence). The V segment lost 0 bases and the J segment 2 bases; nucleotides outside the gene matches: 1. The CDR3 runs 15 residues. The CDR3 nucleotides read TGTGCCAGCAGCTTGGGACTAGCGGGGACCTACGAGCAGTACTTC. Protein product: CASSLGLAGTYEQYF.

V and J are TRBV7-2 and TRBJ1-2, with TRBD1 matching 7 bases. Per the germline V gene, CDR1 is SGHTA and CDR2 is FQGNSA. V gave up 5 bases and J gave up 8 bases; unmatched junction bases: 8. This CDR3 comprises 13 residues. The CDR3 here is CASSPIGTVGYTF. In DNA form, the CDR3 reads TGTGCCAGCAGCCCAATTGGGACAGTGGGCTACACCTTC. The variable domain in full, completed from reference TRBV7-2 and TRBJ1-2, reads GAGVSQSPSNKVTEKGKDVELRCDPISGHTALYWYRQSLGQGLEFLIYFQGNSAPDKSGLPSDRFSAERTGGSVSTLTIQRTQQEDSAVYLCASSPIGTVGYTFGSGTRLTVV.

The J gene is TRBJ1-2, the V gene TRBV6-1; D is ambiguous. The V end was cut by 1 base, the J end by 4 bases, with 7 bases between. Germline V CDR1 and CDR2: MNHNS, SASEGT. The length of the CDR3 is 13 residues. Here the CDR3 reads CASSEVGAYGYTF. CDR3 bases: TGTGCCAGCAGTGAAGTGGGCGCCTATGGCTACACCTTC.

This clone was observed a handful of times. The DNA of the CDR3 is TGCGCCAGCAGATACCGGGACAGGGACACTGAAGCTTTCTTT. Its protein product is CASRYRDRDTEAFF. The V and J genes are TRBV5-1 and TRBJ1-1; TRBD1 matches at 9 bases. Germline CDR1 SGHRS, CDR2 YFSETQ. V shed 5 bases, J shed 3 bases, and the junction held 5 bases outside the gene matches. The CDR3 consists of 14 residues.

This clone was observed once. The chain combines TRBV29-1 with TRBJ1-1; D remains ambiguous. This CDR3 region has 13 residues. The V gene lost 4 bases and the J gene lost 1 base, with 10 bases spanning the gap. From germline, CDR1 is SQVTM and CDR2 ANQGSEA. The CDR3 protein is CSVAHTWNTEAFF. CDR3 nucleotide sequence: TGCAGCGTTGCCCACACATGGAACACTGAAGCTTTCTTT.

The CDR3: CASSGEGIYGYTF. The CDR3 DNA reads TGCGCCAGCAGCGGGGAGGGTATCTATGGCTACACCTTC. This sequence joins TRBV5-1 and TRBJ1-2, with unresolved D. Trimming stripped 4 bases from V and 4 bases from J, with 11 bases between. The CDR3 loop spans 13 amino acids. Germline V gene sequence: CDR1 SGHRS, CDR2 YFSETQ.

V usage is TRBV30 and J usage is TRBJ2-7, with 8 positions matching TRBD2. This CDR3 contains 12 residues. The germline gives CDR1 GTSNPN, CDR2 SVGIG (reference sequence). CDR3 in DNA: TGTGCTTCCCACATCCGGGGGGGTGAGCAGTACTTC. It specifies CASHIRGGEQYF.